This TCR beta chain comes out of a study of T cell responses to AZD1222 COVID-19 vaccine. Clones were read by immunoSEQ multiplex PCR, and TCRdb kept only the in-frame ones, dropping some. The sample has around 140,000 clones, about 92% seen once. Trimming took off 2 bases at V and 1 base at J, with 2 bases between the two ends. The CDR3 has 12 residues. The germline V gene encodes CDR1 MNHEY and CDR2 SVGAGI. The receptor's source is an adult in good health. The specimen comprised peripheral blood, sampled on day 0 of AZD1222 vaccination. The chain is built from TRBV6-5 and TRBJ1-1; D call uncertain. The CDR3 protein is CASSYANTEAFF. Here the CDR3 DNA reads TGTGCCAGCAGTTACGCGAACACTGAAGCTTTCTTT.